A single sample gave rise to the 20 T cell receptor beta chains below, sequenced in a study of cytomegalovirus exposure and HLA in healthy donors. 13 Jbeta primers and 60 Vbeta primers were used for the PCR. Produced via immunoSEQ multiplex PCR; TCRdb's table is partial and in-frame only. The table lists more than 100,000 clones, 85% to 90% of them singletons. The sequencing sample was made of PBMCs. The receptor set was obtained from a woman in her twenties or thirties in good health and CMV-seronegative.

The rearrangement links TRBV5-4 to TRBJ2-7, with D perhaps matching TRBD1 (6 bases). Per germline, CDR1 SGHNT and CDR2 YYREEE (reference sequence). Trimming stripped 2 bases from V and 2 bases from J, with 11 bases between. The CDR3 sequence is 14 residues long. The CDR3 sequence: CASSFGAGAYEQYF. DNA of the CDR3: TGTGCCAGCAGCTTCGGGGCAGGGGCCTACGAGCAGTACTTC.

The chain carries TRBV2 and TRBJ1-1, with a weak D call TRBD1 (5 bases). CDR1 is SNHLY, CDR2 FYNNEI, per germline. This CDR3 contains 14 residues. V was cut by 7 bases and J by 0 bases, with 12 bases left in between. The CDR3 loop is CASTEGTVNTEAFF. The CDR3 DNA sequence: TGTGCCAGCACGGAGGGGACGGTGAACACTGAAGCTTTCTTT.

The gene calls are TRBV6-1 and TRBJ2-7, with a weak D call TRBD1 (5 bases). With 2 bases removed from V and 2 bases from J, the gap between germline ends came to 34 bases. This CDR3 spans 22 amino acids. Per the germline V gene, CDR1 is MNHNS and CDR2 is SASEGT. CDR3 in DNA: TGTGCCAGCAGTGAATCCTTCAGGGTTGGGTCCCCGCTTCCCAGAAATCCCTACGAGCAGTACTTC. Translation: CASSESFRVGSPLPRNPYEQYF.

This chain links TRBV11-1 with TRBJ2-7; 11 bases line up with TRBD2. The V gene end was trimmed by 2 bases and the J gene end by 2 bases; junction bases not matched to a gene: 2. There are 15 residues in the CDR3. The germline gives CDR1 SGHAT, CDR2 FQDESV (reference sequence). The CDR3 DNA sequence: TGTGCCAGCAGCTTAAATAGCGGGAGGGCCTACGAGCAGTACTTC. Protein: CASSLNSGRAYEQYF.

This chain connects TRBV6-5 to TRBJ1-2; TRBD1 agrees at 8 bases. With 0 bases clipped from V and 8 bases from J, the junction kept 8 bases outside the gene matches. The CDR3 is made up of 15 amino acids. Germline loops: CDR1 MNHEY, CDR2 SVGAGI. Here the CDR3 DNA reads TGTGCCAGCAGTTACTCGTTGACAGGGGATAGCGGCTACACCTTC. Encoded protein: CASSYSLTGDSGYTF.

CDR3 bases: TGTGCCAGCAGCCACAAATTGGGGGAGGGCGTATGGGATGAGCAGTTCTTC. Amino acids: CASSHKLGEGVWDEQFF. The chain links TRBV14 to TRBJ2-1; the match to TRBD2 covers 7 bases. The length of the CDR3 is 17 residues. Germline CDR1 is SGHDN and CDR2 is FVKESK. Trimming at V came to 3 bases and at J to 8 bases, leaving 16 bases not matched to a gene.

The J gene is TRBJ2-2, the V gene TRBV28; TRBD1 matches at 9 bases. The junction had 20 bases not matched to a gene; V was cut back by 5 bases and J by 4 bases. The CDR3 runs to 20 residues. The germline gives CDR1 MDHEN, CDR2 SYDVKM. The CDR3 DNA follows: TGTGCCAGCAGTGCCCACAGGGGGCGAGGATTGGTATTGGGCACCGGGGAGCTGTTTTTT. Translated: CASSAHRGRGLVLGTGELFF.

V is TRBV7-7 and J is TRBJ2-3; 8 positions agree with TRBD2. The CDR3 spans 15 residues. Germline assignment: CDR1 SSHAT and CDR2 FNYEAQ (reference sequence). The V gene end was trimmed by 5 bases and the J gene end by 1 base; junction bases not matched to a gene: 5. The CDR3 DNA sequence: TGTGCCAGCAGCGCAGAAGCGGGGGGCACAGATACGCAGTATTTT. Translating gives CASSAEAGGTDTQYF.

The chain recombines TRBV6-1 with TRBJ2-3; a possible D gene is TRBD2 (7 bases). Trimming took 3 bases from V and 3 from J, leaving 13 bases between them. Germline V gene lookup returns CDR1 MNHNS and CDR2 SASEGT. The CDR3 has 15 amino acids. The CDR3 DNA sequence: TGTGCCAGCAGTGAGGCGGGGGCCGGAACAGATACGCAGTATTTT. Protein: CASSEAGAGTDTQYF.

V is TRBV5-1 and J is TRBJ1-6, with D uncertain. Per the germline V gene, CDR1 is SGHRS and CDR2 is YFSETQ. CDR3 length equals 14 residues. Trimming shortened V by 2 bases and J by 7 bases, and 10 bases separated the two germline ends. For the CDR3, the DNA is TGCGCCAGCAGCTTTCACAGCGGGAATTCACCCCTCCACTTT. This encodes CASSFHSGNSPLHF.

The chain joins TRBV5-1 to TRBJ1-3, with 9 bases lining up with TRBD1. The V gene end was trimmed by 7 bases and the J gene end by 3 bases; junction bases not matched to a gene: 8. This CDR3 is 15 amino acids long. Germline V lookup: CDR1 SGHRS, CDR2 YFSETQ. CDR3 protein: CASPAGDRVGNTIYF. The CDR3 region has the DNA TGCGCCAGCCCCGCCGGGGACAGGGTTGGAAACACCATATATTTT.

V gene TRBV2 combines with J gene TRBJ2-7; no clear D. Germline CDR1 SNHLY, CDR2 FYNNEI. The ends were cut back, 6 bases at V and 5 bases at J, with 14 bases in the middle. This CDR3 is 13 amino acids long. CDR3 coding DNA: TGTGCCAGCAGCCCCAGCCAGGTGCACGAGCAGTACTTC. It codes for CASSPSQVHEQYF.

The chain has TRBV28 and TRBJ1-6; 11 bases align to TRBD1. The germline V gene has CDR1 MDHEN and CDR2 SYDVKM. The CDR3 runs 16 residues. Losses at the gene ends were 4 bases for V and 9 bases for J; bases not matched to a gene: 8. CDR3 in amino acids: CASSSWTGGSGSPLHF. The CDR3 DNA reads as TGTGCCAGCAGTTCCTGGACAGGGGGCTCTGGTTCACCCCTCCACTTT.

The gene calls are TRBV7-2 and TRBJ2-3; no firm D call. Trimming stripped 0 bases from V and 6 bases from J, with 13 bases between. The CDR3 contains 15 residues. Germline lookup yields CDR1 SGHTA and CDR2 FQGNSA. CDR3: CASSLAPLIADTQYF. CDR3 nucleotides: TGTGCCAGCAGCTTAGCGCCCCTTATCGCGGATACGCAGTATTTT.

The chain links TRBV15 to TRBJ2-3; 11 bases match TRBD2. The CDR3 spans 17 residues. Germline CDR1 reads LNHNV; CDR2 reads YYDKDF (reference sequence). V dropped 3 bases and J dropped 7; count of bases not matched to a gene: 12. The CDR3 region is CATSRNYSGGASYTQYF. The CDR3 nucleotides are TGTGCCACCAGCAGGAATTATAGCGGGGGGGCCTCATATACGCAGTATTTT.

Here the CDR3 reads CASSLGTLVYNEQFF. The CDR3 DNA sequence: TGTGCCAGCAGTTTAGGGACACTGGTCTACAATGAGCAGTTCTTC. The V gene is TRBV28, the J gene TRBJ2-1, with a tentative D call TRBD1 (6 bases). V shed 2 bases and J shed 3 bases, with 11 bases lying between them. This CDR3 comprises 15 residues. Germline loops: CDR1 MDHEN, CDR2 SYDVKM.

V and J are TRBV7-8 and TRBJ2-1, with a weak D call TRBD2 (6 bases). V was cut by 1 base and J by 10 bases, with 20 bases left in between. The CDR3 is 16 amino acids. Germline CDR1 reads SGHVS; CDR2 reads FQNEAQ. The CDR3 here is CASSLESGLIWGEQFF. CDR3 DNA: TGTGCCAGCAGCTTAGAGAGCGGGTTAATATGGGGGGAGCAGTTCTTC.

The chain uses TRBV6-5 and TRBJ2-2; D might be TRBD2 (6 bases). Trimming pared 6 bases from V and 4 bases from J, leaving 12 bases between. Germline V CDR1 and CDR2: MNHEY, SVGAGI. The CDR3 is 14 amino acids. The CDR3 reads CASRLGGSTGELFF. Written as DNA, the CDR3 is TGTGCCAGCAGGTTGGGGGGAAGCACCGGGGAGCTGTTTTTT.

The chain couples TRBV2 to TRBJ2-5; a possible D gene is TRBD2 (7 bases). Trimming shortened V by 9 bases and J by 5 bases, and 13 bases separated the two germline ends. CDR3 length: 12 amino acids. In germline, CDR1 is SNHLY, CDR2 FYNNEI. The CDR3 region has the DNA TGTGCCAGTAGTAAGGGGGGGGAGACCCAGTACTTC. Translation: CASSKGGETQYF.

The chain uses TRBV5-1 and TRBJ1-5, with 9 bases that match TRBD1. Per the germline V gene, CDR1 is SGHRS and CDR2 is YFSETQ. The ends lost 3 bases at V and 3 bases at J; junction bases unmatched: 16. The CDR3 runs to 19 residues. This CDR3 is CASSWRDRDNTRDNQPQHF. The CDR3 region has the DNA TGCGCCAGCAGCTGGAGGGACAGGGACAATACAAGGGACAATCAGCCCCAGCATTTT.